Below are 19 T cell receptor beta chains sequenced from a single sample in a study of blood T cells in healthy people across ages. It was with a sample-barcoded 5' primer and a J-beta primer mix that a second PCR of about 6 to 12 cycles was run. TCRdb recomputed calls from the 5' RACE reads with MiXCR, one row per CDR3 protein. The table includes 700,000 to 1,000,000 distinct CDR3 sequences, under 45% detected once. Specimen: blood. These receptors were obtained from a man aged 55 to 70 in good health.

This clonotype has a handful of counts. The rearrangement links TRBV20-1 to TRBJ2-7; 9 bases fit TRBD1. Germline loops: CDR1 DFQATT, CDR2 SNEGSKA (reference sequence). The V gene end was trimmed by 3 bases and the J gene end by 3 bases; junction bases not matched to a gene: 18. The CDR3 is 18 amino acids. CDR3 nucleotides: TGCAGTGCTAGCCCCAGGGGGACAGGGACCCTTTTACTCTACGAGCAGTACTTC. Residues: CSASPRGTGTLLLYEQYF.

Comment on this clonotype: Compared with germline, one end of the junction differs, possibly owing to a read error. V and J are TRBV4-1 and TRBJ2-1; 9 bases align to TRBD1. The CDR3 has 14 amino acids. The germline V gene encodes CDR1 MGHRA and CDR2 YSYEKL. The CDR3 region is CASSQGTGDNGQFF. The CDR3, as DNA: TGCGCCAGCAGCCAAGGGACAGGGGACAATGGGCAGTTCTTC.

CDR3 amino acids: CAWSSQETQYF. The CDR3 region has the DNA TGTGCCTGGAGTTCCCAAGAGACCCAGTACTTC. The J gene is TRBJ2-5, the V gene TRBV30, with D uncertain. The CDR3 loop spans 11 amino acids. V shed 2 bases and J shed 1 base, with 2 bases lying between them. Germline V CDR1 and CDR2: GTSNPN, SVGIG (reference sequence).

This chain joins TRBV20-1 and TRBJ1-5; tentative D call: TRBD1 (5 bases). This CDR3 is 15 amino acids long. V was trimmed by 3 bases and J by 0 bases, leaving 12 bases between them. The germline V gene encodes CDR1 DFQATT and CDR2 SNEGSKA (reference sequence). The CDR3 spells CSASSGVHSNQPQHF. In nucleotides, the CDR3 is TGCAGTGCTAGTTCGGGGGTCCATAGCAATCAGCCCCAGCATTTT.

The chain uses TRBV4-3 and TRBJ1-4; TRBD1 is a possible D gene (6 bases). The CDR3 spans 17 residues. Germline CDR1 and CDR2: LGHNA and YSLEER. V was trimmed by 0 bases and J by 11 bases, leaving 22 bases between them. The CDR3 coding sequence is TGCGCCAGCAGCCAAGAATGGCCCTTTGAACAGGGCGTTAAACTGTTTTTT. Residues: CASSQEWPFEQGVKLFF.

V and J are TRBV7-2 and TRBJ2-7; the match to TRBD2 covers 7 bases. This CDR3 has 15 amino acids. Germline V gene lookup returns CDR1 SGHTA and CDR2 FQGNSA. Unmatched junction bases numbered 5, after V lost 3 bases and J lost 0 bases. CDR3 sequence (DNA): TGTGCCAGCAGCTTTACTAGCGCCAACTCCTACGAGCAGTACTTC. It specifies CASSFTSANSYEQYF.

The chain links TRBV2 to TRBJ2-1, with 11 nucleotides matching TRBD1. From germline, CDR1 is SNHLY and CDR2 FYNNEI. The CDR3 consists of 15 residues. After removal of 8 bases from V and 6 bases from J, the junction contained 9 bases not matched to a gene. In nucleotides, the CDR3 is TGTGCCAGCCTTAAGGGTGGGACAGGGGGCAATGAGCAGTTCTTC. This codes for CASLKGGTGGNEQFF.

The chain links TRBV5-5 to TRBJ2-7; D remains unclear. Germline V gene sequence: CDR1 SGHKS, CDR2 YYEKEE (reference sequence). The CDR3 loop spans 12 amino acids. The ends were cut back, 0 bases at V and 4 bases at J, with 5 bases in the middle. The CDR3: CASSLDWYEQYF. CDR3 coding DNA: TGTGCCAGCAGCTTGGATTGGTACGAGCAGTACTTC.

The chain couples TRBV7-2 to TRBJ2-6; TRBD2 might be the D (6 bases). This CDR3 comprises 18 residues. Trimming removed 5 bases at V and 0 bases at J, with 17 bases between. CDR1 is SGHTA and CDR2 is FQGNSA in the germline V gene. In nucleotides, the CDR3 is TGTGCCAGCAGCCTGACATCACTAGCCCTCTCTGGGGCCAACGTCCTGACTTTC. This sequence encodes CASSLTSLALSGANVLTF.

The V gene is TRBV6-4, the J gene TRBJ2-5; a weak D match, TRBD1 (6 bases). The CDR3 spans 13 residues. Per the germline V gene, CDR1 is MRHNA and CDR2 is SNTAGT. Trimming took 8 bases from V and 1 from J, leaving 11 bases between them. The CDR3 DNA sequence: TGTGCCAGCCGAACAGGGTTCCAAGAGACCCAGTACTTC. Translating it yields CASRTGFQETQYF.

The genes are TRBV7-6 and TRBJ2-5, with D tentatively TRBD2 (6 bases). This CDR3 spans 15 amino acids. Trimming shortened V by 7 bases and J by 2 bases, and 17 bases separated the two germline ends. Germline lookup yields CDR1 SGHVS and CDR2 FNYEAQ. This CDR3 reads CASIHSGELQETQYF. The CDR3 region has the DNA TGTGCCAGCATCCATTCGGGGGAGTTACAAGAGACCCAGTACTTC.

The chain links TRBV18 to TRBJ2-4, with TRBD1 matching 8 bases. The assigned J gene may be wrong: the sequence end matches TRBJ2-7 better. CDR1 is KGHSH and CDR2 is LQKENI in the germline V gene. The CDR3 is 15 amino acids. In DNA form, the CDR3 reads TGTGCCAGCTCACCATTCGGGACAGGAGGCCACGAGCAGTACTTC. Its protein is CASSPFGTGGHEQYF.

This clonotype has just a few counts. The rearrangement links TRBV9 to TRBJ2-7; 16 bases line up with TRBD2. The V and J ends lost 4 bases and 3 bases, in that order; junction bases with no gene match: 10. The CDR3 sequence is 18 residues long. Germline CDR1 and CDR2: SGDLS and YYNGEE. In DNA form, the CDR3 reads TGTGCCAGCAGCATCGGGACTAGCGGGGGGGCCATGAGCTACGAGCAGTACTTC. Protein: CASSIGTSGGAMSYEQYF. The entire variable domain, with the rest obtained from reference TRBV9 and TRBJ2-7, is as follows: DSGVTQTPKHLITATGQRVTLRCSPRSGDLSVYWYQQSLDQGLQFLIQYYNGEERAKGNILERFSAQQFPDLHSELNLSSLELGDSALYFCASSIGTSGGAMSYEQYFGPGTRLTVT.

This sequence joins TRBV5-4 and TRBJ2-5; 7 positions match TRBD2. The DNA end is more similar to TRBJ2-7, so the J call may be wrong. Germline V gene sequence: CDR1 SGHNT, CDR2 YYREEE (reference sequence). This CDR3 has 15 residues. The CDR3 loop is CASSSRAGVNYEQYF. In DNA, the CDR3 is TGTGCCAGCAGCTCGCGGGCGGGGGTGAATTACGAGCAGTACTTC.

The table lists this clonotype with many counts. V usage is TRBV12-3 or TRBV12-4 and J usage is TRBJ1-2; 7 bases are shared with TRBD1. CDR3 size: 12 residues. V shed 11 bases and J 5 bases; nucleotides not matched to a gene: 8. CDR3 sequence: CAVTGSEYGYTF. CDR3 coding DNA: TGTGCCGTGACAGGGTCTGAGTATGGCTACACCTTC.

There are a few counts of this clonotype. The chain employs TRBV12-3 or TRBV12-4 and TRBJ2-4; 11 positions agree with TRBD1. The J call is in doubt because the DNA end fits TRBJ2-7 better. The CDR3 has 14 residues. The DNA for the CDR3 is TGTGCCAGCAGCCGGACAGGGGGCATGAACGAGCAGTACTTC. Protein: CASSRTGGMNEQYF.

The chain recombines TRBV5-1 with TRBJ2-7; TRBD1 matches at 7 bases. The junction had 7 bases not matched to a gene; V was cut back by 4 bases and J by 3 bases. The CDR3 has 14 residues. Germline CDR1 reads SGHRS; CDR2 reads YFSETQ. The CDR3 spells CASSPGQLDYEQYF. CDR3 in DNA: TGCGCCAGCAGCCCGGGACAGCTTGACTACGAGCAGTACTTC.

The rearrangement links TRBV6-2 or TRBV6-3 to TRBJ2-5, with 11 bases that match TRBD2. CDR3 size: 17 residues. The ends lost 6 bases at V and 11 bases at J; junction bases unmatched: 20. In germline, CDR1 is MNHEY, CDR2 SVGEGT. As DNA, the CDR3 is TGTGCCAGCAGCTATAATTTACTAGCGGGGGACCACAATGAGCAGTACTTC. Translating it yields CASSYNLLAGDHNEQYF.

This rearrangement joins TRBV12-3 or TRBV12-4 to TRBJ2-1; 10 nucleotides line up with TRBD2. Gene TRBJ2-7 matches the end of the DNA better, so the J call may be wrong. The CDR3 has 17 residues. CDR3 nucleotide sequence: TGTGCCAGCAGTTCCAACATAGCGGGGGGACACTACAATGAGCAGTACTTC. Translated, it gives CASSSNIAGGHYNEQYF.